These 10 T cell receptor beta chains were sequenced from one sample in a study of T cells in Graves' hyperthyroidism and ophthalmopathy (dated by TCRdb to the late 2010s). The method was multiplex PCR. Sequencer: Illumina HiSeq 2000. TCR beta CDR3 regions were amplified from RNA transcripts. A first-round RT-PCR of the TCR CDR3 used the HTBI primer set with the Qiagen OneStep RT-PCR kit. TCRdb reprocessing: public reads trimmed at Q25 with fastp, clones called with MiXCR, in-frame beta chains kept. For every CDR3 protein sequence, its rows merge into one entry that carries the most common genes and DNA. The sample records some 400,000 distinct CDR3 sequences, roughly 13% of which are singletons. Approximately 10% of the sample belongs to the ten largest clones. Sequencing used blood. The receptors come from a woman between 55 and 75 years old with Graves' hyperthyroidism.

In this sample, this clonotype turned up many times. DNA for the CDR3: TGCGCCAGCAGCGAGGGGACAGTGTCCTACGAGCAGTACTTC. Its translation is CASSEGTVSYEQYF. V and J are TRBV5-1 and TRBJ2-7; 7 bases are shared with TRBD1. CDR1 and CDR2 (germline): SGHRS, YFSETQ. The CDR3 is made up of 14 amino acids. The trim removed 4 bases at V and 1 base at J, leaving 5 bases unmatched.

This clonotype was counted at least ten times. The chain joins TRBV12-5 to TRBJ2-1; perhaps TRBD2 as D (5 bases). The CDR3 runs to 14 residues. Trimming left V 7 bases short and J 8 bases short, with 18 bases between. Germline V CDR1 and CDR2: LGHNT, FRNRAP. This CDR3 reads CASVYGLRYHEQFF. CDR3 nucleotides: TGTGCTAGTGTCTATGGACTGAGATACCATGAGCAGTTCTTC. The whole variable domain, remainder taken from reference TRBV12-5 and TRBJ2-1, is DARVTQTPRHKVTEMGQEVTMRCQPILGHNTVFWYRQTMMQGLELLAYFRNRAPLDDSGMPKDRFSAEMPDATLATLKIQPSEPRDSAVYFCASVYGLRYHEQFFGPGTRLTVL.

This clonotype was picked up a small number of times. The chain is built from TRBV12-3 or TRBV12-4 and TRBJ2-1, with unresolved D. The V end lost 7 bases, the J end lost 6 bases, and 13 bases lay between the germline ends. This CDR3 spans 13 amino acids. CDR3 coding DNA: TGTGCCAGCACTATCGTTCCGGGCAATGAGCAGTTCTTC. This encodes CASTIVPGNEQFF.

This clonotype showed up many times. V is TRBV19 and J is TRBJ1-4, with 9 positions matching TRBD1. Germline values: CDR1 LNHDA, CDR2 SQIVND (reference sequence). The length of the CDR3 is 15 residues. Trimming at V came to 8 bases and at J to 5 bases, leaving 9 bases not matched to a gene. CDR3 sequence reads: CASAPWGQGNEKLFF. CDR3 nucleotide sequence: TGTGCCAGTGCACCTTGGGGACAGGGAAATGAAAAACTGTTTTTT.

The chain employs TRBV9 and TRBJ2-5; 9 positions match TRBD2. This CDR3 contains 15 residues. Germline V gene lookup returns CDR1 SGDLS and CDR2 YYNGEE. Unmatched junction bases numbered 3, after V lost 1 base and J lost 2 bases. The CDR3 protein is CASSVSTSGQETQYF. Written as DNA, the CDR3 is TGTGCCAGCAGCGTATCGACTAGCGGACAAGAGACCCAGTACTTC.

This clonotype was counted ten times or more. The V gene is TRBV5-1, the J gene TRBJ1-2; D is possibly TRBD1 (5 bases). Germline-derived CDR1 and CDR2 are SGHRS and YFSETQ. V shed 7 bases and J shed 6 bases, with 19 bases lying between them. The CDR3 is 14 amino acids. CDR3 loop: CASSTQAAGDGYTF. The CDR3 DNA follows: TGCGCCAGCTCGACACAGGCCGCCGGGGATGGCTACACCTTC.

This clonotype was recorded a few times. The rearrangement joins TRBV6-1 to TRBJ2-2; the D gene is possibly TRBD1 (7 bases). Germline V lookup: CDR1 MNHNS, CDR2 SASEGT. Trimming pared 6 bases from V and 4 bases from J, leaving 15 bases between. The CDR3 sequence is 15 residues long. The CDR3, as DNA: TGTGCCAGCAGCCGCGGGACAGTAATCACCGGGGAGCTGTTTTTT. Its protein product is CASSRGTVITGELFF.

This clonotype showed up many times. V gene TRBV27 combines with J gene TRBJ2-5; 9 bases align to TRBD1. After removal of 6 bases from V and 1 base from J, the junction contained 0 bases not matched to a gene. The CDR3 length is 13 residues. The V gene's germline CDR1 is MNHEY and CDR2 SMNVEV (reference sequence). The CDR3 spells CASRGQGQETQYF. The CDR3 DNA reads as TGTGCCAGCAGGGGACAGGGCCAAGAGACCCAGTACTTC.

There are a few counts of this clonotype. The chain couples TRBV20-1 to TRBJ1-4; 8 nucleotides match TRBD1. Germline CDR1 and CDR2: DFQATT and SNEGSKA (reference sequence). There are 12 residues in the CDR3. The V and J ends lost 5 bases and 7 bases, in that order; junction bases with no gene match: 3. In nucleotides, the CDR3 is TGCAGTGCTCCAGGGGGCCTTGAAAAACTGTTTTTT. Translated, it gives CSAPGGLEKLFF.

This clonotype came up a few times. The chain couples TRBV24-1 to TRBJ1-4; the D gene is possibly TRBD1 (5 bases). Germline V gene sequence: CDR1 KGHDR, CDR2 SFDVKD. CDR3 length equals 13 residues. V lost 5 bases, J lost 4 bases, and 7 bases lay in between. The CDR3 bases are TGTGCCACCAGTGCAGGGAATAATGAAAAACTGTTTTTT. It translates to CATSAGNNEKLFF.